A single sample is the source of the 25 T cell receptor beta chains below, sequenced in a study of T cell repertoires in cytomegalovirus infection. These receptors have no identified antigens. Via MiXCR, TCRdb re-called the reads, giving one row per CDR3 protein. The table has about 500,000 distinct CDR3 sequences, roughly 34% seen once. The sequenced sample was cultured PBMCs, obtained from culture after CMV antigen stimulation. Source of these receptors: a human donor in good health (CMV status not recorded). Some clones in this sample may be carry-over from other donors' samples.

The CDR3 here is CASSSQGDHTDTQYF. Here the CDR3 DNA reads TGTGCCAGTAGTAGCCAGGGCGACCACACAGATACGCAGTATTTT. The rearrangement uses TRBV19 and TRBJ2-3, with D possibly being TRBD1 (5 bases). The V gene lost 4 bases and the J gene lost 2 bases, with 13 bases spanning the gap. Germline V lookup: CDR1 LNHDA, CDR2 SQIVND (reference sequence). The CDR3 length is 15 residues. Combining the CDR3 with reference TRBV19 and TRBJ2-3 gives the whole variable domain DGGITQSPKYLFRKEGQNVTLSCEQNLNHDAMYWYRQDPGQGLRLIYYSQIVNDFQKGDIAEGYSVSREKKESFPLTVTSAQKNPTAFYLCASSSQGDHTDTQYFGPGTRLTVL.

The rearrangement links TRBV18 to TRBJ1-5; the match to TRBD1 covers 7 bases. The CDR3 sequence is 14 residues long. The V segment lost 5 bases and the J segment 4 bases; nucleotides outside the gene matches: 5. Germline CDR1 is KGHSH and CDR2 is LQKENI. CDR3 loop: CASSAGTANQPQHF. The CDR3 DNA reads TGTGCCAGCTCAGCTGGGACAGCTAATCAGCCCCAGCATTTT.

The CDR3 coding sequence is TGCAGTGCTGGCCCCGGCCCTCGTGAGGACATTCAGTACTTC. It specifies CSAGPGPREDIQYF. V is TRBV20-1 and J is TRBJ2-4; D is unclear. Trimming shortened V by 5 bases and J by 8 bases, and 19 bases separated the two germline ends. Germline assignment: CDR1 DFQATT and CDR2 SNEGSKA (reference sequence). This CDR3 has 14 residues.

The chain is built from TRBV12-3 or TRBV12-4 and TRBJ2-4; D not resolved. The ends were cut back, 2 bases at V and 2 bases at J, with 7 bases in the middle. The CDR3 is 14 amino acids. The CDR3 DNA follows: TGTGCCAGCAGTTTAATAGGGTCCAAAAACATTCAGTACTTC. Amino acids: CASSLIGSKNIQYF.

This clonotype was seen a few times. The chain recombines TRBV4-1 with TRBJ2-3; D perhaps matches TRBD2 (5 bases). This CDR3 is 14 amino acids long. V lost 3 bases, J lost 4 bases, and 11 bases lay in between. Germline-derived CDR1 and CDR2 are MGHRA and YSYEKL. The chain's CDR3 is CASSHEARADTQYF. CDR3 nucleotide sequence: TGCGCCAGCAGCCACGAGGCGAGGGCAGATACGCAGTATTTT.

The chain joins TRBV11-2 to TRBJ2-3, with 9 bases aligning to TRBD2. J gave up 3 bases and V 8 bases, and 6 bases lay outside the gene matches. The germline CDR1 and CDR2 sequences are SGHAT and FQNNGV. CDR3 length equals 14 residues. CDR3 DNA: TGTGCCAGCGTACGGAGCGGGGGGACAGATACGCAGTATTTT. This sequence encodes CASVRSGGTDTQYF.

This clonotype showed up just a few times. The chain has TRBV7-9 and TRBJ2-7; 7 bases map to TRBD1. J lost 6 bases, V lost 5 bases, and 7 bases had no gene match. The length of the CDR3 is 13 residues. Germline V lookup: CDR1 SEHNR, CDR2 FQNEAQ (reference sequence). CDR3 bases: TGTGCCAGCAGCGAGAGGGGGCTGGGCGAGCAGTACTTC. Its translation is CASSERGLGEQYF.

This clonotype was counted only a few times. This rearrangement joins TRBV27 to TRBJ1-2; the match to TRBD1 covers 7 bases. This CDR3 spans 14 amino acids. Germline V gives CDR1 MNHEY, CDR2 SMNVEV (reference sequence). The V gene end was trimmed by 3 bases and the J gene end by 4 bases; junction bases not matched to a gene: 5. CDR3 DNA sequence: TGTGCCAGCAGTTTTGAAAACAGGGGCTATGGCTACACCTTC. Translating it yields CASSFENRGYGYTF.

There are a few counts of this clonotype. V is TRBV28 and J is TRBJ2-3, with TRBD2 matching over 7 bases. The CDR3 has 14 amino acids. In germline, CDR1 is MDHEN, CDR2 SYDVKM. The V gene end was trimmed by 7 bases and the J gene end by 0 bases; junction bases not matched to a gene: 4. The CDR3 coding sequence is TGTGCCAGCACCAGCGGGGCTAGCACAGATACGCAGTATTTT. Translation gives CASTSGASTDTQYF.

This clonotype was counted once. The CDR3 sequence is CASRLTDVGTQYF. The CDR3 nucleotides read TGTGCCAGCAGGTTGACTGACGTTGGGACCCAGTACTTC. The chain links TRBV2 to TRBJ2-5; no definite D call. The germline V gene has CDR1 SNHLY and CDR2 FYNNEI. Trimming stripped 6 bases from V and 7 bases from J, with 15 bases between. This CDR3 is 13 amino acids long.

This rearrangement joins TRBV2 to TRBJ1-2; perhaps TRBD1 as D (6 bases). Trimming shortened V by 3 bases and J by 8 bases, and 16 bases separated the two germline ends. From germline, CDR1 is SNHLY and CDR2 FYNNEI. CDR3 length: 14 amino acids. CDR3 loop: CASSDRGQGKGYTF. CDR3 nucleotide sequence: TGTGCCAGCAGTGATCGGGGGCAGGGTAAAGGCTACACCTTC.

This clonotype appeared a few times. The CDR3 nucleotides are TGTGCCAGCAGCACCAGGGACAGGGGACCTCTCATGAACACTGAAGCTTTCTTT. This gives the protein CASSTRDRGPLMNTEAFF. The chain has TRBV7-2 and TRBJ1-1, with 10 bases that match TRBD1. Germline loops: CDR1 SGHTA, CDR2 FQGNSA. The CDR3 has 18 residues. Unmatched junction bases numbered 12, after V lost 5 bases and J lost 0 bases.

Ten or more counts support this clonotype. V and J are TRBV7-9 and TRBJ2-1; D is unresolved. CDR3 size: 16 residues. The V end lost 3 bases, the J end lost 0 bases, and 12 bases lay between the germline ends. The germline CDR1 and CDR2 sequences are SEHNR and FQNEAQ (reference sequence). CDR3 nucleotide sequence: TGTGCCAGCAGCTTTTCAGTGGATAGCTCCTACAATGAGCAGTTCTTC. This sequence encodes CASSFSVDSSYNEQFF.

This clonotype was counted ten times or more. The chain combines TRBV6-2 or TRBV6-3 with TRBJ2-6; D remains ambiguous. This CDR3 is built from 12 residues. V was trimmed by 4 bases and J by 6 bases, leaving 4 bases between them. The germline gives CDR1 MNHEY, CDR2 SVGEGT. The CDR3 loop is CASSSSANVLTF. DNA of the CDR3: TGTGCCAGCAGTTCATCGGCCAACGTCCTGACTTTC.

In this sample, this clonotype turned up a few times. The V and J genes are TRBV7-2 and TRBJ2-1; D is perhaps TRBD2 (7 bases). The CDR3 is made up of 14 amino acids. Germline loops: CDR1 SGHTA, CDR2 FQGNSA. The V end was cut by 5 bases, the J end by 9 bases, with 17 bases between. In DNA, the CDR3 is TGTGCCAGCAGCCCCTGGGGGGGCGGCGCTGAGCAGTTCTTC. Translated, it gives CASSPWGGGAEQFF.

V usage is TRBV4-1 and J usage is TRBJ1-5, with a weak D call TRBD1 (5 bases). The CDR3 consists of 15 residues. Germline V gene sequence: CDR1 MGHRA, CDR2 YSYEKL. Deletions cut 0 bases from V and 9 bases from J, with 15 bases between. The CDR3 nucleotides are TGCGCCAGCAGCCAAGATGCTGGGTACGGGGGGCCCCAGCATTTT. It specifies CASSQDAGYGGPQHF.

J is TRBJ2-5 and V is TRBV13; D possibly corresponds to TRBD1 (5 bases). Trimming stripped 5 bases from V and 5 bases from J, with 18 bases between. The germline gives CDR1 PRHDT, CDR2 FYEKMQ (reference sequence). The length of the CDR3 is 15 residues. This chain's CDR3 is CASSPLGKGRETQYF. The CDR3 region has the DNA TGTGCCAGCAGCCCCCTAGGAAAGGGGCGGGAGACCCAGTACTTC.

The chain couples TRBV7-6 to TRBJ1-6; 7 bases map to TRBD1. There are 16 residues in the CDR3. The V gene end was trimmed by 2 bases and the J gene end by 7 bases; junction bases not matched to a gene: 8. Per the germline V gene, CDR1 is SGHVS and CDR2 is FNYEAQ. CDR3 DNA sequence: TGTGCCAGCAGCTTATCCGCAGGGGGTGAAAATTCACCCCTCCACTTT. Translation: CASSLSAGGENSPLHF.

The chain recombines TRBV5-4 with TRBJ1-6, with 7 bases lining up with TRBD1. This CDR3 has 16 amino acids. The germline V gene has CDR1 SGHNT and CDR2 YYREEE (reference sequence). Trimming took 1 base from V and 5 from J; bases not matched to a gene: 6. As DNA, the CDR3 is TGTGCCAGCAGCTTGTTAGCCAGGGGGAATAATTCACCCCTCCACTTT. Its translation is CASSLLARGNNSPLHF.

The chain is built from TRBV7-2 and TRBJ2-5; 7 positions agree with TRBD1. The CDR3 totals 15 residues. V dropped 5 bases and J dropped 2; count of bases not matched to a gene: 8. Germline CDR1 is SGHTA and CDR2 is FQGNSA. The CDR3, as DNA: TGTGCCAGCAGCATCAGACAGGGCTCGCAAGAGACCCAGTACTTC. Its protein is CASSIRQGSQETQYF. Full variable domain (outside the CDR3, taken from reference TRBV7-2 and TRBJ2-5): GAGVSQSPSNKVTEKGKDVELRCDPISGHTALYWYRQSLGQGLEFLIYFQGNSAPDKSGLPSDRFSAERTGGSVSTLTIQRTQQEDSAVYLCASSIRQGSQETQYFGPGTRLLVL.

This clonotype was counted a few times. The chain combines TRBV7-2 with TRBJ2-1, with D tentatively TRBD2 (6 bases). The CDR3 length is 14 residues. Germline V gene sequence: CDR1 SGHTA, CDR2 FQGNSA. V was trimmed by 5 bases and J by 6 bases, leaving 14 bases between them. CDR3 nucleotide sequence: TGTGCCAGCAGCCCCCCGACTAGGCCCAATGAGCAGTTCTTC. This encodes CASSPPTRPNEQFF.

The chain's CDR3 is CASSIIDNEQFF. CDR3 DNA sequence: TGTGCCAGCAGTATTATAGATAATGAGCAGTTCTTC. The J gene is TRBJ2-1, the V gene TRBV28; D unresolved. The CDR3 loop spans 12 amino acids. V was cut by 5 bases and J by 7 bases, with 9 bases left in between. Germline V lookup: CDR1 MDHEN, CDR2 SYDVKM.

The genes are TRBV19 and TRBJ2-3, with D possibly TRBD2 on 5 matching bases. The V gene lost 6 bases and the J gene lost 4 bases, with 23 bases spanning the gap. CDR1 LNHDA and CDR2 SQIVND come from the germline V gene (reference sequence). CDR3 length: 17 residues. This CDR3 is CASSAAPLVRLADTQYF. In DNA form, the CDR3 reads TGTGCCAGTAGCGCTGCCCCACTAGTCCGTCTAGCAGATACGCAGTATTTT.

Only a few counts were recorded for this clonotype. The chain recombines TRBV12-3 or TRBV12-4 with TRBJ2-1; D is undetermined. Trimming took off 3 bases at V and 2 bases at J, with 14 bases between the two ends. The CDR3 totals 16 residues. CDR3 DNA: TGTGCCAGCAGTTTCAGGCCTGGTAGCACCTACAATGAGCAGTTCTTC. Protein sequence: CASSFRPGSTYNEQFF.

This clonotype was seen more than once but under ten times. The chain recombines TRBV27 with TRBJ2-5; 7 bases are a match to TRBD2. This CDR3 is built from 15 residues. V trimming: 0 bases; J trimming: 4 bases; junction bases outside the gene matches: 5. Germline-derived CDR1 and CDR2 are MNHEY and SMNVEV (reference sequence). The CDR3 DNA is TGTGCCAGCAGTTTATCGAAGGCGGGAGTAGAGACCCAGTACTTC. It codes for CASSLSKAGVETQYF.